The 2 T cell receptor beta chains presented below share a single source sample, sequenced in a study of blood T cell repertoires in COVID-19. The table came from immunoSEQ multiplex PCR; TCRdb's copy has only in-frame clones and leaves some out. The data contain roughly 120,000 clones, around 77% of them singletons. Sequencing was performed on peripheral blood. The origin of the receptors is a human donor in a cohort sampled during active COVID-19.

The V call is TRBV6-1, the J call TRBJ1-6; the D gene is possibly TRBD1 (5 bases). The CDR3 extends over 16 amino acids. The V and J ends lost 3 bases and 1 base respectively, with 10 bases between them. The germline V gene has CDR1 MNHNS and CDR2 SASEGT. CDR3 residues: CASSDPGLSYNSPLHF. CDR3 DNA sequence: TGTGCCAGCAGTGACCCGGGACTATCCTATAATTCACCCCTCCACTTT.

The CDR3 is CASSPTGLAHSNTEAFF. CDR3 bases: TGTGCCAGCTCACCTACAGGGTTGGCCCACTCGAACACTGAAGCTTTCTTT. This chain connects TRBV18 to TRBJ1-1, with a tentative D call TRBD1 (6 bases). Germline loops: CDR1 KGHSH, CDR2 LQKENI. This CDR3 is 17 amino acids long. V was pared by 3 bases and J by 1 base, with 18 bases between. Supplemented by reference TRBV18 and TRBJ1-1, the full variable domain reads NAGVMQNPRHLVRRRGQEARLRCSPMKGHSHVYWYRQLPEEGLKFMVYLQKENIIDESGMPKERFSAEFPKEGPSILRIQQVVRGDSAAYFCASSPTGLAHSNTEAFFGQGTRLTVV.